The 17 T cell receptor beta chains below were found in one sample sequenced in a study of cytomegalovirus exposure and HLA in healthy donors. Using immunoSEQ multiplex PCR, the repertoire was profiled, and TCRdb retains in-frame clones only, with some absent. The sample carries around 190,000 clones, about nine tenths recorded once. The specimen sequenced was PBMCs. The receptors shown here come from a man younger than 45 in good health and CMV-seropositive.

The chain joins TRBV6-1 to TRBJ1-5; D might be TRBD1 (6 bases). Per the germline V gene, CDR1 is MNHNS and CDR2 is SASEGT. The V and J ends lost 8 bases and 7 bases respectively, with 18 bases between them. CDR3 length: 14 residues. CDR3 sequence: CASGPQGPEQPQHF. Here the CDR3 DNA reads TGTGCCAGCGGCCCTCAGGGGCCGGAACAGCCCCAGCATTTT.

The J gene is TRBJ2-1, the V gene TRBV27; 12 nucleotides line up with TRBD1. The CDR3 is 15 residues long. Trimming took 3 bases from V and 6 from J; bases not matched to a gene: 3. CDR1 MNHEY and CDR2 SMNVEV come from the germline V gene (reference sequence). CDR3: CASSLGTGGGNEQFF. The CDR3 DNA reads TGTGCCAGCAGTTTGGGGACAGGGGGCGGCAATGAGCAGTTCTTC.

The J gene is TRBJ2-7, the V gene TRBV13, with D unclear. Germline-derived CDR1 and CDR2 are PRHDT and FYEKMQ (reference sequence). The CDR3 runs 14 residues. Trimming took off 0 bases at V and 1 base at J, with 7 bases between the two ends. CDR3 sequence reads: CASSLGQSSYEQYF. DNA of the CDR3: TGTGCCAGCAGCTTAGGACAGTCATCCTACGAGCAGTACTTC.

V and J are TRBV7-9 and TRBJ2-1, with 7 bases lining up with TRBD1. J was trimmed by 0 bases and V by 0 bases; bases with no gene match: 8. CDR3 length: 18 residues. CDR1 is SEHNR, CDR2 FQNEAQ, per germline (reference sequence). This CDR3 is CASSLAGGRTVSYNEQFF. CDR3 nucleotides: TGTGCCAGCAGCTTAGCAGGGGGCAGGACAGTCTCCTACAATGAGCAGTTCTTC.

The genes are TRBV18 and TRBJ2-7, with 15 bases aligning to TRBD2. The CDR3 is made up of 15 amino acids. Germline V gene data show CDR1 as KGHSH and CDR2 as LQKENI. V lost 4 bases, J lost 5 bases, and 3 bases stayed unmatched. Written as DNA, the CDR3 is TGTGCCAGCTCACTGGGACTAGCGGGAGGAGACGAGCAGTACTTC. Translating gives CASSLGLAGGDEQYF.

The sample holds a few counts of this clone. The CDR3 here is CAISAEGRNQPQHF. DNA of the CDR3: TGTGCCATCAGTGCTGAGGGCCGTAATCAGCCCCAGCATTTT. This sequence joins TRBV10-3 and TRBJ1-5; D is ambiguous. The V end lost 4 bases, the J end lost 4 bases, and 11 bases lay between the germline ends. The germline CDR1 and CDR2 sequences are ENHRY and SYGVKD. CDR3 size: 14 residues.

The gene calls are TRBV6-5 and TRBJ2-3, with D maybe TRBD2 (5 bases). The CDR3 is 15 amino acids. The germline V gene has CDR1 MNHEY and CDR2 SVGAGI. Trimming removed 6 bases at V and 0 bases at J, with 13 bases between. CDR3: CASSNTWRSTDTQYF. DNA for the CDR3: TGTGCCAGCAGCAACACCTGGAGGAGCACAGATACGCAGTATTTT.

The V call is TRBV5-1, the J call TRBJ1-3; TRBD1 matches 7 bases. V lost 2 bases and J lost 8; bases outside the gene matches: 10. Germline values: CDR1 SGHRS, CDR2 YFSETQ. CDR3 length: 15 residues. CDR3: CASSFEHGQDYTIYF. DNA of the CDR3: TGCGCCAGCAGCTTTGAACACGGACAGGACTACACCATATATTTT.

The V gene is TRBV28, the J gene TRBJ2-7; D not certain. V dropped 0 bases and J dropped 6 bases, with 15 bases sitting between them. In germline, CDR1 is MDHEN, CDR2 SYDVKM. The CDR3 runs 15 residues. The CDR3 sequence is CASSLWGQRKAEQYF. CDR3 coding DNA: TGTGCCAGCAGTTTATGGGGTCAGAGAAAAGCCGAGCAGTACTTC.

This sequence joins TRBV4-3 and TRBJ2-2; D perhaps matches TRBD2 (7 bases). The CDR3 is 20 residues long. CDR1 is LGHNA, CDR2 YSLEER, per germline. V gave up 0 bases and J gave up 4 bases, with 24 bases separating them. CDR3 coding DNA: TGCGCCAGCAGCCAAGAGATCGAGGGGGGGGTATTGAGGAGCACCGGGGAGCTGTTTTTT. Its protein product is CASSQEIEGGVLRSTGELFF.

For the CDR3, the DNA is TGCGCCAGCAGCTTTACAGGGGGCGCGGGATATGGCTACACCTTC. It specifies CASSFTGGAGYGYTF. The chain links TRBV5-1 to TRBJ1-2; the match to TRBD1 covers 9 bases. Unmatched junction bases numbered 7, after V lost 2 bases and J lost 5 bases. Germline V gives CDR1 SGHRS, CDR2 YFSETQ. This CDR3 is built from 15 residues.

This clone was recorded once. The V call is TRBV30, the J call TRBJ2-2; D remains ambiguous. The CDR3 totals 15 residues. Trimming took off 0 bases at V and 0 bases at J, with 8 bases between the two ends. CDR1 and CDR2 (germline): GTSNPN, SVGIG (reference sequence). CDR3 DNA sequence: TGTGCCTGGAGTGTCAACGGAGCGAACACCGGGGAGCTGTTTTTT. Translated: CAWSVNGANTGELFF.

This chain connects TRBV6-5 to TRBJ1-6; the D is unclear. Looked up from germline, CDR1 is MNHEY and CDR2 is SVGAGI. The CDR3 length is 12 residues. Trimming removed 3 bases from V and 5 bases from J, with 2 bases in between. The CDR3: CASSYDNSPLHF. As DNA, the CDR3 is TGTGCCAGCAGTTATGATAATTCACCCCTCCACTTT.

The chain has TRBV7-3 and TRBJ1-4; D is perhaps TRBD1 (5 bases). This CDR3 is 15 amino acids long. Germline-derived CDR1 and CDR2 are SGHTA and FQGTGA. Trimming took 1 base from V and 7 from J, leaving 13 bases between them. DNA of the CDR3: TGTGCCAGCAGCTTAAACCCCGACAGAGGTGAAAAACTGTTTTTT. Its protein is CASSLNPDRGEKLFF.

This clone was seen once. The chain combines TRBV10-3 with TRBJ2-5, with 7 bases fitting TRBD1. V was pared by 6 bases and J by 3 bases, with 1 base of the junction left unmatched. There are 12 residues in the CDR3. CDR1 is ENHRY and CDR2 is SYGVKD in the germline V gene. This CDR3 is CAISDREETQYF. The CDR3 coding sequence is TGTGCCATCAGCGACAGGGAAGAGACCCAGTACTTC.

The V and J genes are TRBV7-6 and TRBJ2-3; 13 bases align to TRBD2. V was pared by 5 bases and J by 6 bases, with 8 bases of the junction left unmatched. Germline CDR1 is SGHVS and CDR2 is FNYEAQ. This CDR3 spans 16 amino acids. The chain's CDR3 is CASSQGTSGVYDTQYF. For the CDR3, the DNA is TGTGCCAGCAGCCAAGGGACTAGCGGGGTATACGATACGCAGTATTTT. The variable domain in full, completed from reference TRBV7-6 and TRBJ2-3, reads GAGVSQSPRYKVTKRGQDVALRCDPISGHVSLYWYRQALGQGPEFLTYFNYEAQQDKSGLPNDRFSAERPEGSISTLTIQRTEQRDSAMYRCASSQGTSGVYDTQYFGPGTRLTVL.

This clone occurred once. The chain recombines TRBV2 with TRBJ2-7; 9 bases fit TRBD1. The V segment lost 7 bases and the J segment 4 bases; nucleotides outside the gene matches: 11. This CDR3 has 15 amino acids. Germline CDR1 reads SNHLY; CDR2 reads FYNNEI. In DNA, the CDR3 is TGTGCCAGCACCTCGGACAGGGGCTTCGGGTACGAGCAGTACTTC. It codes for CASTSDRGFGYEQYF. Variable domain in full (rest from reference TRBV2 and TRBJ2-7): EPEVTQTPSHQVTQMGQEVILRCVPISNHLYFYWYRQILGQKVEFLVSFYNNEISEKSEIFDDQFSVERPDGSNFTLKIRSTKLEDSAMYFCASTSDRGFGYEQYFGPGTRLTVT.